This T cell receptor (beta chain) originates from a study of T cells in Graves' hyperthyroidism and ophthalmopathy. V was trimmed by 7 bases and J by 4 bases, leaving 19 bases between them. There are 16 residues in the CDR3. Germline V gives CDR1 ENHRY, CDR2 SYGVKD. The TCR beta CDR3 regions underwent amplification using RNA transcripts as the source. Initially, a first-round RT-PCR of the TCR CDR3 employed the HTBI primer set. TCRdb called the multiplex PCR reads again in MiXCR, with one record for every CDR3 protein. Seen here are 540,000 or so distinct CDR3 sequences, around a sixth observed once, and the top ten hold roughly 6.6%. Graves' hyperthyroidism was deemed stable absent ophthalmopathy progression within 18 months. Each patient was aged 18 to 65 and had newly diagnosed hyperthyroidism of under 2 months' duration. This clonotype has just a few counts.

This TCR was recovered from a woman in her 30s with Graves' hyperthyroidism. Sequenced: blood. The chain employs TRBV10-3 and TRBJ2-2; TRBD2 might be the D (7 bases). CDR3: CAIKRGEGGTTGELFF. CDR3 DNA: TGTGCCATCAAAAGGGGGGAGGGAGGCACCACCGGGGAGCTGTTTTTT.